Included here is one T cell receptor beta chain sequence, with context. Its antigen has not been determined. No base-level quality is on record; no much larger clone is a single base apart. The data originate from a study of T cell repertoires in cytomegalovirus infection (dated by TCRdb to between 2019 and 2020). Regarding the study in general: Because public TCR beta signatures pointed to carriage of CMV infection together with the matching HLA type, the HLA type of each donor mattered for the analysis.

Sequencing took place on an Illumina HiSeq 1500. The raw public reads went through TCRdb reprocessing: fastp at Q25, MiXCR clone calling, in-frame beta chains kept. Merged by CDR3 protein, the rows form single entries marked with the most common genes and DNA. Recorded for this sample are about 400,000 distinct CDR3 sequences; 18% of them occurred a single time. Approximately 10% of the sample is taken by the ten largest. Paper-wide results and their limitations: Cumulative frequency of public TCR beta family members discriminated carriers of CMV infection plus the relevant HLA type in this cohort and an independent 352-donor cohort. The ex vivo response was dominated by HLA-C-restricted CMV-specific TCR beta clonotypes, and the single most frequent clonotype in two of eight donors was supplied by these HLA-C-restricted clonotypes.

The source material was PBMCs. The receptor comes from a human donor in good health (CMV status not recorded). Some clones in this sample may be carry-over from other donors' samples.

The nucleotide sequence is TGTGCCAGCAGCCCAGGAACCCCGCTTTACGAGCAGTACTTC. Its translation is CASSPGTPLYEQYF. Here the chain combines TRBV12-3 or TRBV12-4 and TRBJ2-7, with the D segment identity uncertain. Counted from cysteine to phenylalanine, this CDR3 has 14 amino acids. The entry retains the CDR3 DNA only, 42 bases that are in frame from base 1. V is cut by 6 bases and J by 4 bases, and the space between the germline ends is 16 bases.